Listed below are T cell receptor beta chains from one sample, sequenced in a study of T-cell memory formation after mild COVID-19. TCRdb reprocessed the 5' RACE reads with MiXCR, giving one entry per CDR3 protein. Counted here are about 250,000 distinct CDR3 sequences, over 15% occurring once; the ten biggest clones make up approximately 3.5%. Sequenced material: PBMCs or a T cell subset sorted from them (not recorded which). The receptor source for this set is a man aged 18 to 29 who had mild COVID-19 (a few samples of this study predate the infection). Cell type and time point are not known. CDR3s include the opening cysteine and the closing phenylalanine or tryptophan. The D gene is left open where the match is weak. Size is stated for part of the rows, as once, few or many counts, or as a class when the clone is expanded.

V	length	D	J	size	CDR3	DNA
TRBV20-1	15	TRBD1	TRBJ2-5	.	CSAILRGQAQETQYF	TGCAGTGCTATACTGAGAGGACAGGCTCAAGAGACCCAGTACTTC
TRBV12-3/TRBV12-4	14	.	TRBJ1-2	few	CASSLSSLSGGYTF	TGTGCCAGCAGTTTGAGTTCCCTATCGGGGGGCTACACCTTC
TRBV10-3	15	.	TRBJ1-5	few	CAISDTGGSNQPQHF	TGTGCCATCAGTGACACGGGGGGTAGCAATCAGCCCCAGCATTTT
TRBV4-3	15	.	TRBJ2-7	few	CASSQRPQGPYEQYF	TGCGCCAGCAGCCAGAGGCCTCAGGGACCCTACGAGCAGTACTTC
TRBV3-1	17	TRBD2	TRBJ2-3	few	CASSQRLAGPSTDTQYF	TGTGCCAGCAGCCAACGACTAGCGGGGCCTAGCACAGATACGCAGTATTTT
TRBV20-1	14	TRBD2	TRBJ2-7	few	CSARDRGGPYEQYF	TGCAGTGCTAGAGATCGCGGGGGGCCCTACGAGCAGTACTTC
TRBV7-2	16	.	TRBJ1-2	.	CASSPSAGTLNYGYTF	TGTGCCAGCAGCCCGAGCGCCGGGACCCTAAACTATGGCTACACCTTC
TRBV2	12	TRBD1	TRBJ2-3	.	CASRVQGDTQYF	TGTGCCAGCAGGGTACAGGGGGATACGCAGTATTTT
TRBV5-4	15	.	TRBJ2-2	.	CASSLGQIRTGELFF	TGTGCCAGCAGCTTGGGACAGATAAGGACCGGGGAGCTGTTTTTT
TRBV20-1	13	TRBD1	TRBJ1-2	.	CSARDRQGSGYTF	TGCAGTGCTAGAGATAGACAGGGGAGTGGCTACACCTTC
TRBV7-2	14	.	TRBJ2-1	many	CASSFRVSGPEQFF	TGTGCCAGCAGCTTCAGGGTTTCGGGTCCTGAGCAGTTCTTC
TRBV3-1	14	.	TRBJ2-2	once	CASTSRTNTGELFF	TGTGCCAGCACCTCCCGTACGAACACCGGGGAGCTGTTTTTT
TRBV4-1	17	.	TRBJ1-2	.	CASSQDLSPASWGGYTF	TGCGCCAGCAGCCAAGACCTTTCGCCTGCCAGTTGGGGTGGCTACACCTTC
TRBV7-2	13	TRBD1	TRBJ1-2	many	CASSSANRGGYTF	TGTGCCAGCAGCTCCGCAAACAGGGGCGGCTACACCTTC
TRBV6-5	14	.	TRBJ2-1	few	CASSWQQAFDEQFF	TGTGCCAGCAGTTGGCAACAGGCGTTCGATGAGCAGTTCTTC
TRBV30	15	TRBD1	TRBJ2-2	few	CAWSGGTGTTGELFF	TGTGCCTGGAGTGGGGGGACAGGGACCACCGGGGAGCTGTTTTTT
TRBV5-1	13	TRBD1	TRBJ1-1	many	CASSSSGTAEAFF	TGCGCCAGCAGCTCCTCCGGGACAGCTGAAGCTTTCTTT
TRBV5-6	13	.	TRBJ1-1	few	CASNRAGGQGAFF	TGTGCCAGCAACCGGGCAGGCGGTCAGGGCGCTTTCTTT
TRBV6-1	17	TRBD1	TRBJ2-3	few	CASSEARQGAGTDTQYF	TGTGCCAGCAGTGAAGCTCGACAGGGGGCCGGCACAGATACGCAGTATTTT